This TCR beta chain was sequenced during a study of blood T cell repertoires in COVID-19. The CDR3 is 13 residues long. With 5 bases removed from V and 9 bases from J, the gap between germline ends came to 14 bases. CDR1 is ENHRY, CDR2 SYGVKD, per germline. Produced via immunoSEQ multiplex PCR; TCRdb's table is partial and in-frame only. The sample consists of roughly 13,000 clones, about 90% of them appearing once. This TCR was recovered from a human donor in a cohort sampled during active COVID-19. V and J are TRBV10-3 and TRBJ2-1, with D possibly TRBD1 on 6 matching bases. The specimen was peripheral blood. The CDR3 DNA is TGTGCCATCAGTCCGCGACAGGACGCTGAGCAGTTCTTC. Translated, it gives CAISPRQDAEQFF.